The T cell receptor beta chain under discussion was sequenced for a study of CD8+ T cells in alopecia areata. CDR1 is LNHDA, CDR2 SQIVND, per germline (reference sequence). V dropped 5 bases and J dropped 6; count of bases not matched to a gene: 6. This CDR3 region has 14 residues. As for treatment: oral pan-JAK inhibitor, 5-10 mg twice daily. Reverse transcription of extracted RNA yielded cDNA, which provided the sequencing template. Generated by immunoSEQ multiplex PCR, the TCRdb table keeps only in-frame clones and is missing some. The data hold roughly 100,000 clones, with just over 85% observed a single time.

This receptor was obtained from a human donor with alopecia areata. The sequencing used CD8+ T cells sorted from blood, collected between weeks 30 and 35, from a patient treated with tofacitinib. The chain carries TRBV19 and TRBJ1-1; 10 bases align to TRBD1. The CDR3 sequence: CASSETGGIAEAFF. CDR3 DNA sequence: TGTGCCAGTAGTGAGACAGGGGGCATTGCTGAAGCTTTCTTT.